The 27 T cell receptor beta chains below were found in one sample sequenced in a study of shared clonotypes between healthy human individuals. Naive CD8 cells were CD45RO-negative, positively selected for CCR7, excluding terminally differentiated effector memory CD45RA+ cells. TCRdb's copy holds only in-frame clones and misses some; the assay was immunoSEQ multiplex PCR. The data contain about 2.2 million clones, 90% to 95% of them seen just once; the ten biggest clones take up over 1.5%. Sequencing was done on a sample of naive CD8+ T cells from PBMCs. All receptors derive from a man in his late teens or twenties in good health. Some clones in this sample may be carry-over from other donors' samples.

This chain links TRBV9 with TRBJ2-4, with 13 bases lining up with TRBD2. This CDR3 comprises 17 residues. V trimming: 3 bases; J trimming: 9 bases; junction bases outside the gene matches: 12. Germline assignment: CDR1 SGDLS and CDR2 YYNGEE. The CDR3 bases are TGTGCCAGCAGCGCGTCCGGGACTAGCGGGATAAAGGGCATTCAGTACTTC. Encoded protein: CASSASGTSGIKGIQYF. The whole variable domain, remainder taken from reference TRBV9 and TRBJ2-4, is DSGVTQTPKHLITATGQRVTLRCSPRSGDLSVYWYQQSLDQGLQFLIQYYNGEERAKGNILERFSAQQFPDLHSELNLSSLELGDSALYFCASSASGTSGIKGIQYFGAGTRLSVL.

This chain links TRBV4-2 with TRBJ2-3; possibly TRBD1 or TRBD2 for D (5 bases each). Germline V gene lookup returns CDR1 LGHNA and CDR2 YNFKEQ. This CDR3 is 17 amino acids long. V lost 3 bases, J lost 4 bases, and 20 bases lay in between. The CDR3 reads CASSHQDTRGQSDTQYF. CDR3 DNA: TGTGCCAGCAGCCACCAGGATACTAGGGGTCAGTCAGATACGCAGTATTTT.

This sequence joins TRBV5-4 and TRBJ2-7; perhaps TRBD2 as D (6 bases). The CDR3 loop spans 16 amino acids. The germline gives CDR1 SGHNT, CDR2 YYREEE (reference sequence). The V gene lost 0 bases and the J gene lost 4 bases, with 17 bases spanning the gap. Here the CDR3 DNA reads TGTGCCAGCAGCTTGGGAGGTCTATGGCGGGGATACGAGCAGTACTTC. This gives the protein CASSLGGLWRGYEQYF.

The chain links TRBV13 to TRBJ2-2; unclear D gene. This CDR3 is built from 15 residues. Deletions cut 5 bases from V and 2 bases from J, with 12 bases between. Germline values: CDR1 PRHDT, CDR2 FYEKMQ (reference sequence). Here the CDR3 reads CASSASPPNTGELFF. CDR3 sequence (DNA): TGTGCCAGCAGCGCCTCACCTCCTAACACCGGGGAGCTGTTTTTT.

CDR3 coding DNA: TGTGCCAGCAGGCCACTGCGGGCAGATACGCAGTATTTT. Amino acid sequence: CASRPLRADTQYF. The rearrangement uses TRBV27 and TRBJ2-3; maybe TRBD2 (5 bases). Trimming stripped 6 bases from V and 4 bases from J, with 11 bases between. Looked up from germline, CDR1 is MNHEY and CDR2 is SMNVEV (reference sequence). The CDR3 is 13 amino acids.

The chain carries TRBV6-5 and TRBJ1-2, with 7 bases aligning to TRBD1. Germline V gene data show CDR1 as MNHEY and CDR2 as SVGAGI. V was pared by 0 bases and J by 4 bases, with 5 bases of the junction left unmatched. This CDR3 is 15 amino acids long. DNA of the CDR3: TGTGCCAGCAGTTACTCGAGGGGGCTAGGCTATGGCTACACCTTC. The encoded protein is CASSYSRGLGYGYTF.

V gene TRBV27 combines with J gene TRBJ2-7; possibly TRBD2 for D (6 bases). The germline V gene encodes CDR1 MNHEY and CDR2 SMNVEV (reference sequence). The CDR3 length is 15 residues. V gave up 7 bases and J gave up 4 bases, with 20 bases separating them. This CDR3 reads CASTDGRGGGYEQYF. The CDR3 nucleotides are TGTGCCAGCACCGACGGGAGAGGAGGAGGTTACGAGCAGTACTTC.

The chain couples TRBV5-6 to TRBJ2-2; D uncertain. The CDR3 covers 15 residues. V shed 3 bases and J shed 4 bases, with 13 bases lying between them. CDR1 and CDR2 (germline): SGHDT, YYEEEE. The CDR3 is CASSWDEFGTGELFF. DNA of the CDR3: TGTGCCAGCAGCTGGGATGAATTTGGCACCGGGGAGCTGTTTTTT. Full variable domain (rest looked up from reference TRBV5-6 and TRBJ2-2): DAGVTQSPTHLIKTRGQQVTLRCSPKSGHDTVSWYQQALGQGPQFIFQYYEEEERQRGNFPDRFSGHQFPNYSSELNVNALLLGDSALYLCASSWDEFGTGELFFGEGSRLTVL.

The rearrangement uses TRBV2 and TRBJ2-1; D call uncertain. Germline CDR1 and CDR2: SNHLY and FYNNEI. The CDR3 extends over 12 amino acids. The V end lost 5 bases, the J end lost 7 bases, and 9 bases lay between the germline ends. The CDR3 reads CASSPPMNEQFF. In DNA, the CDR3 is TGTGCCAGCAGTCCGCCCATGAATGAGCAGTTCTTC.

The CDR3 nucleotides read TGTGCCAGCAGTACCGGGACAGTCTACGAGCAGTACTTC. Protein: CASSTGTVYEQYF. The chain combines TRBV6-6 with TRBJ2-7; TRBD1 matches at 7 bases. The J segment lost 3 bases and the V segment lost 5 bases, leaving 4 bases of the junction unmatched. CDR1 is MNHNY and CDR2 is SVGAGI in the germline V gene (reference sequence). The CDR3 loop spans 13 amino acids.

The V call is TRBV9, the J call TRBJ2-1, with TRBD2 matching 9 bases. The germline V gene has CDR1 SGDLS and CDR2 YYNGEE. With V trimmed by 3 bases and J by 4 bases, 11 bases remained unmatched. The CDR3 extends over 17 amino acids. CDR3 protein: CASSAEPGLAAYNEQFF. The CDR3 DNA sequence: TGTGCCAGCAGCGCTGAACCGGGACTAGCAGCGTACAATGAGCAGTTCTTC.

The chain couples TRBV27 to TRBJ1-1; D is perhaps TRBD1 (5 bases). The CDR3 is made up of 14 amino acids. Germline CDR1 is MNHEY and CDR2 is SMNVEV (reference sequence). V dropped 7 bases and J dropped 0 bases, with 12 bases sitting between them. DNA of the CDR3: TGTGCCAGCACATGGGGCAGTCTGAACACTGAAGCTTTCTTT. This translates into CASTWGSLNTEAFF.

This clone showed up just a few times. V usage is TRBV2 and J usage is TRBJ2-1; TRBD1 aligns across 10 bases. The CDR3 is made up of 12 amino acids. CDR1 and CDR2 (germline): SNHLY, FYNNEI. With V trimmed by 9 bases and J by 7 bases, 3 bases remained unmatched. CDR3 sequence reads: CASDRGRNEQFF. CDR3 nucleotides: TGTGCCAGTGACAGGGGGCGTAATGAGCAGTTCTTC. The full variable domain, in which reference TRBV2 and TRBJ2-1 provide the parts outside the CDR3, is EPEVTQTPSHQVTQMGQEVILRCVPISNHLYFYWYRQILGQKVEFLVSFYNNEISEKSEIFDDQFSVERPDGSNFTLKIRSTKLEDSAMYFCASDRGRNEQFFGPGTRLTVL.

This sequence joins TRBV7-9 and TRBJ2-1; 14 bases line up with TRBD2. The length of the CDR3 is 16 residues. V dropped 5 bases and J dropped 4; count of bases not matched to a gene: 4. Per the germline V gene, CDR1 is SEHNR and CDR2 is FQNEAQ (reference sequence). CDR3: CASSIRLAGGYNEQFF. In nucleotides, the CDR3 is TGTGCCAGCAGCATAAGACTAGCGGGAGGGTACAATGAGCAGTTCTTC. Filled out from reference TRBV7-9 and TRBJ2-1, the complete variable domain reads DTGVSQNPRHKITKRGQNVTFRCDPISEHNRLYWYRQTLGQGPEFLTYFQNEAQLEKSRLLSDRFSAERPKGSFSTLEIQRTEQGDSAMYLCASSIRLAGGYNEQFFGPGTRLTVL.

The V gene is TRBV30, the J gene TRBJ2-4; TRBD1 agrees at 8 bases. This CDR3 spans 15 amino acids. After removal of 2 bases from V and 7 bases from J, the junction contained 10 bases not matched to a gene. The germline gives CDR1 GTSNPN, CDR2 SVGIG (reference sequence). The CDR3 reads CAWSRDRRADNIQYF. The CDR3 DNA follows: TGTGCCTGGAGTAGGGACAGGCGGGCAGACAACATTCAGTACTTC. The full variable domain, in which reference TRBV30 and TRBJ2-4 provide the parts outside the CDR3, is SQTIHQWPATLVQPVGSPLSLECTVEGTSNPNLYWYRQAAGRGLQLLFYSVGIGQISSEVPQNLSASRPQDRQFILSSKKLLLSDSGFYLCAWSRDRRADNIQYFGAGTRLSVL.

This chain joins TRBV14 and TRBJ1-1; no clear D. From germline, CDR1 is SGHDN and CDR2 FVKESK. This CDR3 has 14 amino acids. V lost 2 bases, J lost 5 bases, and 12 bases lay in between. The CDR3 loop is CASSQHGYWTEAFF. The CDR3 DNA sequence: TGTGCCAGCAGCCAACATGGGTATTGGACTGAAGCTTTCTTT. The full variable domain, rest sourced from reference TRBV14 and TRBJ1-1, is EAGVTQFPSHSVIEKGQTVTLRCDPISGHDNLYWYRRVMGKEIKFLLHFVKESKQDESGMPNNRFLAERTGGTYSTLKVQPAELEDSGVYFCASSQHGYWTEAFFGQGTRLTVV.

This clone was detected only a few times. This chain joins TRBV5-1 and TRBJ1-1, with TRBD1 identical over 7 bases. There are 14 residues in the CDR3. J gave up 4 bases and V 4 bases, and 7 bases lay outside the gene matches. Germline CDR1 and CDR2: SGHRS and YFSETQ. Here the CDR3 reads CASSPGTVSTEAFF. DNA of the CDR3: TGCGCCAGCAGCCCCGGGACAGTGAGCACTGAAGCTTTCTTT.

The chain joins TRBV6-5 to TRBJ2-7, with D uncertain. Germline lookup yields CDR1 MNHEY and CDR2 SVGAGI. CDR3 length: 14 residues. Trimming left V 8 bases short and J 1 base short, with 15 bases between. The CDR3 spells CASLDTHRSYEQYF. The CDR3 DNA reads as TGTGCCAGCCTCGACACCCATAGATCCTACGAGCAGTACTTC.

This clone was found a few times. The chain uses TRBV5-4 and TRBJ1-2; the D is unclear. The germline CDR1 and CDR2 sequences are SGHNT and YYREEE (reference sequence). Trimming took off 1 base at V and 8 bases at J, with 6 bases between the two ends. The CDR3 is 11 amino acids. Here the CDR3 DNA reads TGTGCCAGCAGCTTGTACGACGGCTACACCTTC. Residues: CASSLYDGYTF.

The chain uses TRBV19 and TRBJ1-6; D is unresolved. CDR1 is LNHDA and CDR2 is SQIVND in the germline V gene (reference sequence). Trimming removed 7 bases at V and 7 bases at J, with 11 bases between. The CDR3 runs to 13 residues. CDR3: CASKVMGNSPLHF. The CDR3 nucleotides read TGTGCCAGTAAGGTGATGGGAAATTCACCCCTCCACTTT. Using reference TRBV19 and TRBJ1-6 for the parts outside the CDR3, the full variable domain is DGGITQSPKYLFRKEGQNVTLSCEQNLNHDAMYWYRQDPGQGLRLIYYSQIVNDFQKGDIAEGYSVSREKKESFPLTVTSAQKNPTAFYLCASKVMGNSPLHFGNGTRLTVT.

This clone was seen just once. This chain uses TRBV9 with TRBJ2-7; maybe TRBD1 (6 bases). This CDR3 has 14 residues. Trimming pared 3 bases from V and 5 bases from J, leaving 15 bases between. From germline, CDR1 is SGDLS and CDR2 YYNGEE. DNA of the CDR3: TGTGCCAGCAGCGCCGCGGACAGAGAGGACGAGCAGTACTTC. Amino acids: CASSAADREDEQYF.

CDR3 loop: CSVEEGGPSSYEQYF. CDR3 DNA: TGCAGCGTTGAAGAGGGAGGGCCCAGCTCCTACGAGCAGTACTTC. The chain uses TRBV29-1 and TRBJ2-7; 7 bases are shared with TRBD2. This CDR3 contains 15 residues. After removal of 0 bases from V and 0 bases from J, the junction contained 5 bases not matched to a gene. CDR1 and CDR2 from the germline V gene are SQVTM and ANQGSEA.

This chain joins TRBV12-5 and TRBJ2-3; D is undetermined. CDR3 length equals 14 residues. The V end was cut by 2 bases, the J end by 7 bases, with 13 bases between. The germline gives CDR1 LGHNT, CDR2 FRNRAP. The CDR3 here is CASGLTPDDHTQYF. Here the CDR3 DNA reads TGTGCTAGTGGTTTGACCCCCGACGACCATACGCAGTATTTT.

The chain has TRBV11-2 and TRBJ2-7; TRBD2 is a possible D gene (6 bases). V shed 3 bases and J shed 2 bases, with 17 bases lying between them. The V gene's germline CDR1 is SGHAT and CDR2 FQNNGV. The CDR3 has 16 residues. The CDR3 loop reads CASSLGPRTTAYEQYF. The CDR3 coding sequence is TGTGCCAGCAGCTTGGGTCCGAGGACTACCGCCTACGAGCAGTACTTC.

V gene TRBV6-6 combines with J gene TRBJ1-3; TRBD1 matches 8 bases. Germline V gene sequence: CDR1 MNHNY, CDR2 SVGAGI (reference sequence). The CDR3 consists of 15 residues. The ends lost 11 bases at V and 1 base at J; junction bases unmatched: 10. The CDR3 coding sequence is TGTGCCGCTCAAGAAGACAGGGGTTCTGGAAACACCATATATTTT. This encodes CAAQEDRGSGNTIYF.

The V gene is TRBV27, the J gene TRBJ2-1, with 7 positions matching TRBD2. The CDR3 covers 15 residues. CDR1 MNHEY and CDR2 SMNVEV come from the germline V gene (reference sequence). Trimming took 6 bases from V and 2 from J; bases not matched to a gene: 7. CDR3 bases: TGTGCCAGCAGCCCTTCTAGCGGACCCTACAATGAGCAGTTCTTC. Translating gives CASSPSSGPYNEQFF.

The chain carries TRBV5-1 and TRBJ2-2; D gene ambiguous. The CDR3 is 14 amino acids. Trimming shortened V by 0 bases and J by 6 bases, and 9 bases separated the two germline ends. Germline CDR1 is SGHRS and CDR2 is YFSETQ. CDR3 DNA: TGCGCCAGCAGCTTGGATGCGGCCTCCGGGGAGCTGTTTTTT. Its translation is CASSLDAASGELFF.